One sample yielded the 15 T cell receptor beta chains listed below, sequenced in a study of T-cell memory formation after mild COVID-19. TCRdb reprocessed the 5' RACE reads with MiXCR, giving one entry per CDR3 protein. The table lists a few hundred thousand distinct CDR3 sequences, about 20% of them singletons. The sequencing sample was made of PBMCs or a T cell subset sorted from them (not recorded which). These receptors originate from an adult woman who had mild COVID-19 (a few samples of this study predate the infection). Cell type and time point are not known.

The chain couples TRBV14 to TRBJ2-5, with D possibly matching TRBD1 (5 bases). CDR3 size: 16 residues. Germline V gene lookup returns CDR1 SGHDN and CDR2 FVKESK. Trimming pared 2 bases from V and 1 base from J, leaving 14 bases between. The CDR3 bases are TGTGCCAGCAGCCAAAAATACAGGACCATCCAAGAGACCCAGTACTTC. Its protein product is CASSQKYRTIQETQYF.

This clonotype was picked up many times. CDR3: CASSSTNTGELFF. Written as DNA, the CDR3 is TGTGCCAGCAGTTCCACTAACACCGGGGAGCTGTTTTTT. The chain carries TRBV6-2 or TRBV6-3 and TRBJ2-2, with D uncertain. The germline CDR1 and CDR2 sequences are MNHEY and SVGEGT. The CDR3 extends over 13 amino acids. The V and J ends lost 4 bases and 2 bases respectively, with 5 bases between them.

CDR3 nucleotides: TGTGCCAGCAGTCCCCCCGGCGGGCTAGGAGACAATGAGCAGTTCTTC. This gives the protein CASSPPGGLGDNEQFF. The chain uses TRBV25-1 and TRBJ2-1; a possible D gene is TRBD2 (5 bases). The CDR3 extends over 16 amino acids. Germline V gene lookup returns CDR1 MGHDK and CDR2 SYGVNS. Trimming cost V 5 bases and J 5 bases, with 19 bases left between them. Based on the CDR3 plus reference TRBV25-1 and TRBJ2-1, the full variable domain is EADIYQTPRYLVIGTGKKITLECSQTMGHDKMYWYQQDPGMELHLIHYSYGVNSTEKGDLSSESTVSRIRTEHFPLTLESARPSHTSQYLCASSPPGGLGDNEQFFGPGTRLTVL.

This clonotype has only a few counts. The chain links TRBV24-1 to TRBJ1-5; tentative D call: TRBD1 (6 bases). The length of the CDR3 is 14 residues. Trimming took 1 base from V and 7 from J, leaving 10 bases between them. CDR1 and CDR2 from the germline V gene are KGHDR and SFDVKD. This CDR3 reads CATSDFEGVQPQHF. CDR3 DNA: TGTGCCACCAGTGATTTCGAGGGGGTACAGCCCCAGCATTTT.

There are a few counts of this clonotype. The V call is TRBV12-3 or TRBV12-4, the J call TRBJ2-5; no firm D call. V was clipped by 6 bases and J by 5 bases, with 7 bases between them. This CDR3 is built from 11 residues. The CDR3 sequence: CASSRSETQYF. The CDR3 region has the DNA TGTGCCAGCAGCCGGTCGGAGACCCAGTACTTC.

This clonotype was seen more than once but under ten times. The chain combines TRBV5-6 with TRBJ2-1; TRBD1 or TRBD2 may be the D gene (5 bases each). The CDR3 is 14 amino acids. Trimming cost V 6 bases and J 1 base, with 11 bases left between them. Per the germline V gene, CDR1 is SGHDT and CDR2 is YYEEEE. CDR3: CASTLWGSYNEQFF. CDR3 nucleotide sequence: TGTGCCAGCACCCTGTGGGGGTCCTACAATGAGCAGTTCTTC.

This clonotype was picked up a small number of times. The chain links TRBV15 to TRBJ2-7; no clear D gene. Germline V gene lookup returns CDR1 LNHNV and CDR2 YYDKDF (reference sequence). V lost 0 bases, J lost 3 bases, and 21 bases lay in between. The CDR3 extends over 18 amino acids. The CDR3 spells CATSRDSWAADPLYEQYF. Written as DNA, the CDR3 is TGTGCCACCAGCAGAGATTCTTGGGCGGCGGACCCTCTCTACGAGCAGTACTTC.

The chain recombines TRBV14 with TRBJ2-7; 9 nucleotides match TRBD1. J gave up 10 bases and V 3 bases, and 13 bases lay outside the gene matches. In germline, CDR1 is SGHDN, CDR2 FVKESK. The length of the CDR3 is 15 residues. The CDR3 sequence: CASSQITRGQGFQYF. The CDR3 region has the DNA TGTGCCAGCAGCCAGATAACCAGGGGACAGGGATTCCAGTACTTC.

V gene TRBV27 combines with J gene TRBJ2-7; 7 bases fit TRBD1. This CDR3 has 15 residues. Germline-derived CDR1 and CDR2 are MNHEY and SMNVEV (reference sequence). J was trimmed by 2 bases and V by 3 bases; bases with no gene match: 7. This chain's CDR3 is CASSLLPGQPYEQYF. In DNA form, the CDR3 reads TGTGCCAGCAGTTTGCTCCCGGGACAGCCCTACGAGCAGTACTTC.

The chain links TRBV20-1 to TRBJ2-4; D perhaps matches TRBD1 (6 bases). The CDR3 contains 16 residues. The ends were cut back, 0 bases at V and 5 bases at J, with 17 bases in the middle. CDR1 is DFQATT, CDR2 SNEGSKA, per germline (reference sequence). The CDR3 sequence: CSARDRYTGRENIQYF. CDR3 nucleotides: TGCAGTGCTAGAGACAGATACACAGGGCGGGAAAACATTCAGTACTTC.

This clonotype was seen only a few times. The chain uses TRBV5-1 and TRBJ2-1; possible D gene TRBD2, 5 bases. CDR1 is SGHRS, CDR2 YFSETQ, per germline. The CDR3 sequence is 13 residues long. Trimming pared 0 bases from V and 10 bases from J, leaving 11 bases between. DNA for the CDR3: TGCGCCAGCAGCTTGGGGACTGCGACAGAGCAGTTCTTC. It codes for CASSLGTATEQFF.

The V gene is TRBV9, the J gene TRBJ2-3; 11 bases match TRBD2. The germline V gene has CDR1 SGDLS and CDR2 YYNGEE. The CDR3 consists of 16 residues. J was trimmed by 3 bases and V by 6 bases; bases with no gene match: 9. The CDR3 spells CASTLSGRAGTDTQYF. CDR3 nucleotide sequence: TGTGCCAGCACCCTTAGCGGGAGGGCCGGGACAGATACGCAGTATTTT.

This sequence joins TRBV6-5 and TRBJ2-7, with TRBD1 as a possible D gene (5 bases). The V end was cut by 7 bases, the J end by 2 bases, with 12 bases between. The CDR3 is 13 residues long. The germline V gene encodes CDR1 MNHEY and CDR2 SVGAGI. CDR3 in amino acids: CASTQGVPYEQYF. The CDR3 DNA reads as TGTGCCAGCACCCAAGGGGTCCCCTACGAGCAGTACTTC.

A few counts support this clonotype. The V call is TRBV4-1, the J call TRBJ2-3; D remains unclear. Germline V gives CDR1 MGHRA, CDR2 YSYEKL. The CDR3 length is 14 residues. Trimming cost V 4 bases and J 5 bases, with 13 bases left between them. The CDR3 protein is CASSLLGDRDTQYF. In DNA form, the CDR3 reads TGCGCCAGCAGCCTTTTAGGAGACCGAGATACGCAGTATTTT.

In its sample, this clonotype was seen a few times. V and J are TRBV5-1 and TRBJ1-2; 10 nucleotides agree with TRBD1. CDR1 is SGHRS, CDR2 YFSETQ, per germline. This CDR3 contains 14 residues. J lost 3 bases, V lost 6 bases, and 5 bases had no gene match. CDR3: CASTGQGDHYGYTF. CDR3 DNA: TGCGCCAGCACCGGACAGGGGGATCACTATGGCTACACCTTC.